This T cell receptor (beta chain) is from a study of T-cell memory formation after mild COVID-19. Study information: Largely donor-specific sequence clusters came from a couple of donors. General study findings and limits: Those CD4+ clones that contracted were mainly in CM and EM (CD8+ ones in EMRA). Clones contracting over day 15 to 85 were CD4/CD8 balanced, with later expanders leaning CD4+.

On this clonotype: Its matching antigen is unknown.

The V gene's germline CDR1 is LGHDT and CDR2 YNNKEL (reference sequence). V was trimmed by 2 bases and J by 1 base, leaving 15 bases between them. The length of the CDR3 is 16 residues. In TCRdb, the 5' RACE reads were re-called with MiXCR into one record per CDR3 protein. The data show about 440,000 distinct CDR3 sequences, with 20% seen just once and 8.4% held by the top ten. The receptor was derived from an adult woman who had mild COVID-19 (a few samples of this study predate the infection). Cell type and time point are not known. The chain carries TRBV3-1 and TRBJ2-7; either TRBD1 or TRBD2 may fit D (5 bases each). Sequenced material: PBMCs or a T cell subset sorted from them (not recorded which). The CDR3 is CASSQPRDGPSYEQYF. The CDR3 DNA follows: TGTGCCAGCAGCCAACCCCGGGACGGGCCATCCTACGAGCAGTACTTC.